Listed below are T cell receptor beta chains from one sample, sequenced in a study of blood T cell repertoires in COVID-19. Only in-frame clones appear in the TCRdb table, and some are missing; sequencing was by immunoSEQ multiplex PCR. The sample lists 150,000 to 200,000 clones; 88% were seen once. Material for sequencing was peripheral blood. These receptors came from a human donor in a cohort sampled during active COVID-19. CDR3s include the opening cysteine and the closing phenylalanine or tryptophan. D genes are given only for firm matches. Some rows have no size entry. The others give once, few or many, or a class for an expanded clone.

clone size | J gene | CDR3 length | D gene | V gene | CDR3 protein | CDR3 DNA
- | TRBJ2-2 | 16 | - | TRBV5-6 | CASSPLGTRNTGELFF | TGTGCCAGCAGCCCACTCGGGACTCGGAACACCGGGGAGCTGTTTTTT
- | TRBJ2-7 | 15 | - | TRBV15 | CATSRDGRQGGEQYF | TGTGCCACCAGCAGAGATGGAAGGCAGGGTGGCGAGCAGTACTTC
- | TRBJ2-7 | 15 | - | TRBV28 | CASSLSPPGSHEQYF | TGTGCCAGCAGTTTATCCCCCCCGGGGTCCCACGAGCAGTACTTC
- | TRBJ1-5 | 15 | TRBD1 | TRBV6-2/TRBV6-3 | CASSRQQGSHQPQHF | TGTGCCAGCAGTCGCCAACAGGGGAGTCATCAGCCCCAGCATTTT
once | TRBJ1-5 | 14 | TRBD1 | TRBV5-1 | CASSATGGDQPQHF | TGCGCCAGCAGCGCGACAGGGGGTGATCAGCCCCAGCATTTT
- | TRBJ2-1 | 15 | TRBD1 | TRBV5-1 | CASREAGTGFDEQFF | TGCGCCAGCAGAGAGGCCGGGACAGGGTTCGATGAGCAGTTCTTC
- | TRBJ2-7 | 13 | - | TRBV6-5 | CASSRESSYEQYF | TGTGCCAGCAGTCGGGAAAGCTCCTACGAGCAGTACTTC
- | TRBJ2-1 | 12 | - | TRBV6-1 | CASSEVANEQFF | TGTGCCAGCAGTGAAGTGGCAAATGAGCAGTTCTTC
once | TRBJ1-4 | 14 | - | TRBV7-9 | CASSFAGPTEKLFF | TGTGCCAGCAGCTTCGCGGGACCTACTGAAAAACTGTTTTTT
- | TRBJ1-2 | 16 | - | TRBV30 | CAWSFREEGRNYGYTF | TGTGCCTGGAGTTTCAGGGAGGAGGGTAGAAACTATGGCTACACCTTC
- | TRBJ2-7 | 18 | - | TRBV7-9 | CASSLAPSGRTSSYEQYF | TGTGCCAGCAGCTTAGCCCCTTCGGGCAGAACTAGCTCCTACGAGCAGTACTTC
- | TRBJ2-2 | 16 | TRBD2 | TRBV2 | CASSVGLAPNTGELFF | TGTGCCAGCAGTGTGGGACTAGCCCCGAACACCGGGGAGCTGTTTTTT